This T cell receptor (beta chain) was found in a study of cytomegalovirus exposure and HLA in healthy donors. Study overall: Some 91 million unique TCRs from HLA-typed donors were held in an early release of data.

This clone has a single count. Antigen specificity is unknown. The study ran its PCR with 60 Vbeta and 13 Jbeta primers. Authors' analysis steps: Later reanalysis found 60 million to 90 million unique TCR beta chains, some 10 million of them shared. Produced via immunoSEQ multiplex PCR; TCRdb's table is partial and in-frame only. That table furnishes V, J and clone size, whereas the DNA furnished D and trimming. There are 85,000 to 100,000 clones in the sample; around 59% occur only once, and 2.3% lies in the top ten. Trimming stripped 0 bases from V and 0 bases from J, with 11 bases between. The CDR3 length is 17 residues. From germline, CDR1 is MGHRA and CDR2 YSYEKL. Study results and caveats: A few V segments could not be told apart, such as TRBV6-2 and TRBV6-3, and were left out. Prior analysis indicated that the majority of TCR beta V segments exhibited productivity approximately 87% or approximately 30% of the time.

The chain carries TRBV4-1 and TRBJ2-2; D is uncertain. The source of this sequence is a human donor in good health. The sequenced sample was PBMCs. The CDR3 spells CASSQDNTQANTGELFF. As DNA, the CDR3 is TGCGCCAGCAGCCAAGATAATACACAAGCGAACACCGGGGAGCTGTTTTTT.